This TCR beta chain was sequenced for a study of beta chain features in type 1 diabetes. Expressed TCRB transcripts were sequenced, since all the RNA that had been isolated was reverse transcribed. Profiled with immunoSEQ multiplex PCR; TCRdb holds only in-frame clones, not every one. The sample carries about 700,000 clones, 13% recorded once. This clone came up a few times. Its specificity is not known. The ends were cut back, 0 bases at V and 1 base at J, with 12 bases in the middle. CDR1 and CDR2 from the germline V gene are LGHNA and YNFKEQ. The CDR3 is 16 amino acids. Findings and caveats of the study: Type 1 diabetes patients showed a moderate but significant shortening of TCRB CDR3s in all four CD4+ subsets.

This chain joins TRBV4-2 and TRBJ1-1; D is unresolved. The sequence derives from a man aged 18 to 35 with type 1 diabetes. Sample: naive CD4+ T cells from blood. In DNA, the CDR3 is TGTGCCAGCAGCCAAGATAGGCAGGATACGAACACTGAAGCTTTCTTT. Amino acid sequence: CASSQDRQDTNTEAFF.